The clone carrying this T cell receptor (beta chain) was recorded a few times. Its matching antigen is unknown. The data stem from a study of beta chain features in type 1 diabetes. Study-wide findings and caveats: When Type 1 diabetes patients were examined, their TCRB CDR3s proved moderately but significantly shorter in all four CD4+ subsets.

TCRB transcripts that were expressed got sequenced, as all of the isolated RNA had been reverse transcribed. Using immunoSEQ multiplex PCR, the repertoire was profiled, and TCRdb retains in-frame clones only, with some absent. The sample holds about 170,000 clones, less than 10% seen once. Looked up from germline, CDR1 is MNHNY and CDR2 is SVGAGI (reference sequence). Trimming at V came to 3 bases and at J to 8 bases, leaving 12 bases not matched to a gene. CDR3 size: 16 residues. Sequenced sample: central memory CD4+ T cells from blood. This sequence originates from a man aged 18 to 30 with type 1 diabetes. The chain employs TRBV6-6 and TRBJ1-4, with 7 bases that match TRBD1. The CDR3 region is CASSYWDSGGVEKLFF. CDR3 DNA: TGTGCCAGCAGTTATTGGGACAGTGGCGGAGTAGAAAAACTGTTTTTT.